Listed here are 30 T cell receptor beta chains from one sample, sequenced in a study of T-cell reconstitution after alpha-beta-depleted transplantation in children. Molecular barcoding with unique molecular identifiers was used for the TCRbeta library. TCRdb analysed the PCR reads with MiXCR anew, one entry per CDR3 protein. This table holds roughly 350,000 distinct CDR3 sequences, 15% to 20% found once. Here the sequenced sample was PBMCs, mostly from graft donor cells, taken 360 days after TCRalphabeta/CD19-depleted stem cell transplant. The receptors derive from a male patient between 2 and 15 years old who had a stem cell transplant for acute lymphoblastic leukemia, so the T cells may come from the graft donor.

CDR3 loop: CASSRRTTGELFF. The CDR3 nucleotides read TGTGCCAGCAGCCGCCGCACTACCGGGGAGCTGTTTTTT. The V call is TRBV5-6, the J call TRBJ2-2; no firm D call. Trimming took off 4 bases at V and 5 bases at J, with 9 bases between the two ends. This CDR3 contains 13 residues. Germline assignment: CDR1 SGHDT and CDR2 YYEEEE.

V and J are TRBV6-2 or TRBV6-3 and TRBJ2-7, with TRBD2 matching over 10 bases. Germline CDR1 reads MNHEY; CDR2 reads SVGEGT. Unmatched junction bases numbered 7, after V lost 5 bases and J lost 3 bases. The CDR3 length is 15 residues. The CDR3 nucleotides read TGTGCCAGCAGTGACAGACTAGCGGGTGTCTACGAGCAGTACTTC. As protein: CASSDRLAGVYEQYF.

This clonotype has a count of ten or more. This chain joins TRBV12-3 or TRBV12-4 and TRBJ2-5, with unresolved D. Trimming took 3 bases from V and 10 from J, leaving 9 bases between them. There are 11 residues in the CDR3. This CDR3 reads CASSLDHGQYF. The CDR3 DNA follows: TGTGCCAGCAGTTTGGACCATGGCCAGTACTTC.

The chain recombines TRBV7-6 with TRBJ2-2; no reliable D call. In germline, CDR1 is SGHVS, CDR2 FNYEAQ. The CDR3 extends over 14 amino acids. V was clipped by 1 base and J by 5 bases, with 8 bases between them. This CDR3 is CASSLVMGTGELFF. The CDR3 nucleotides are TGTGCCAGCAGCTTAGTTATGGGTACCGGGGAGCTGTTTTTT.

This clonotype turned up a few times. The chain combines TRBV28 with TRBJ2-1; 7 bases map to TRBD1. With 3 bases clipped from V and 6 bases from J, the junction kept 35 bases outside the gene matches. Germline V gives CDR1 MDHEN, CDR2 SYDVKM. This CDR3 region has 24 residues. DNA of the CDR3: TGTGCCAGCAGTTTGATGGGGTCACTCCCTGACAGGGCGAGAGTCTCATTCCTTTCCAATGAGCAGTTCTTC. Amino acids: CASSLMGSLPDRARVSFLSNEQFF. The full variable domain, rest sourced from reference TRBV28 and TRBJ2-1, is DVKVTQSSRYLVKRTGEKVFLECVQDMDHENMFWYRQDPGLGLRLIYFSYDVKMKEKGDIPEGYSVSREKKERFSLILESASTNQTSMYLCASSLMGSLPDRARVSFLSNEQFFGPGTRLTVL.

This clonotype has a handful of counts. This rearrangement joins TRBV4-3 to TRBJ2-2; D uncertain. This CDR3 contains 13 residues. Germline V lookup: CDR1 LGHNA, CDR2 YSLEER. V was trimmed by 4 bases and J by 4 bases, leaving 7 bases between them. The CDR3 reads CASSPLSTGELFF. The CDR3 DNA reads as TGCGCCAGCAGCCCCCTAAGCACCGGGGAGCTGTTTTTT.

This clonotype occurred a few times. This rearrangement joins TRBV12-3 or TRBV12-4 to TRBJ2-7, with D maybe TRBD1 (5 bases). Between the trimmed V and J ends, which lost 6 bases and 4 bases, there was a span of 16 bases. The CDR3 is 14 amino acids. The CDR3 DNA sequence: TGTGCCAGCAGCCACCTGGGGCAAAGTTACGAGCAGTACTTC. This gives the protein CASSHLGQSYEQYF.

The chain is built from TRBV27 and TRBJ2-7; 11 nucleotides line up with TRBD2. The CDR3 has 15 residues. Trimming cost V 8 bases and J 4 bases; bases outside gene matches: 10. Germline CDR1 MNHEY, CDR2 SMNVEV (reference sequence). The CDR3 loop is CASAFDPSGRYEQYF. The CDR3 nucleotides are TGTGCCAGCGCATTCGACCCTAGCGGGAGGTACGAGCAGTACTTC.

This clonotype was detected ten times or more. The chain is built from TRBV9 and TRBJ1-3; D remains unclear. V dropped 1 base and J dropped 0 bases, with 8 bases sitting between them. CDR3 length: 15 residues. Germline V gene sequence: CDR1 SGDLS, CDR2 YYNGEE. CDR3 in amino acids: CASSVPEGSGNTIYF. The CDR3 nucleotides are TGTGCCAGCAGCGTACCGGAGGGCTCTGGAAACACCATATATTTT.

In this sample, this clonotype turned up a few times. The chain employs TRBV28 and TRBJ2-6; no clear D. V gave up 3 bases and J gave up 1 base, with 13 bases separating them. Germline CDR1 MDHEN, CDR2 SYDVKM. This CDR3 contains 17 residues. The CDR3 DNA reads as TGTGCCAGCAGTTTCAGAAGGTGGTATTCTGGGGCCAACGTCCTGACTTTC. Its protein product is CASSFRRWYSGANVLTF.

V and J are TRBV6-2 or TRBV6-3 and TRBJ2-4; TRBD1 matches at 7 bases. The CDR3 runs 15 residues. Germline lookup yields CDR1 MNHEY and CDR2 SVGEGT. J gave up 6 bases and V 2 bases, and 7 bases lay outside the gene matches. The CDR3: CASSYTGTAVNIQYF. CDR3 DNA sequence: TGTGCCAGCAGTTACACCGGGACAGCAGTAAACATTCAGTACTTC.

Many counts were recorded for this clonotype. In nucleotides, the CDR3 is TGCGCCAGCAGCTTACCGGCCTCTACCGGGGAGCTGTTTTTT. The encoded protein is CASSLPASTGELFF. The chain joins TRBV5-1 to TRBJ2-2; D not resolved. The CDR3 consists of 14 residues. V lost 2 bases and J lost 5, with 10 bases in between. Per germline, CDR1 SGHRS and CDR2 YFSETQ.

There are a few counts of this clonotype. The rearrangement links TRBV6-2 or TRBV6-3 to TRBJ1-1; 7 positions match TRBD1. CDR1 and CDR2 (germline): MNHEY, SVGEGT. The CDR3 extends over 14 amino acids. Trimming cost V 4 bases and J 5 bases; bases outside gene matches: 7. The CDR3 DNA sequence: TGTGCCAGCAGTTCGTTGTCACAGGGGACTGAAGCTTTCTTT. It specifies CASSSLSQGTEAFF.

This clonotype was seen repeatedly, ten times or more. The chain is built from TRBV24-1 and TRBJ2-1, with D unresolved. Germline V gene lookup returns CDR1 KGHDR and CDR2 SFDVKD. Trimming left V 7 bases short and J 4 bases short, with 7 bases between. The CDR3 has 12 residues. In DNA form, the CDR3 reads TGTGCCACCAGAGGACGGTACAATGAGCAGTTCTTC. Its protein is CATRGRYNEQFF.

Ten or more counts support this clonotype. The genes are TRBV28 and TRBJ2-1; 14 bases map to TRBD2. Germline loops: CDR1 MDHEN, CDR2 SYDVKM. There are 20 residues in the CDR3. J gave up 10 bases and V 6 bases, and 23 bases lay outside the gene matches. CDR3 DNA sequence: TGTGCCAGCAGAGTTTTGGGTTGGGACTCCGGGACTAGCGGGAGTAAAGAGCAGTTCTTC. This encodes CASRVLGWDSGTSGSKEQFF.

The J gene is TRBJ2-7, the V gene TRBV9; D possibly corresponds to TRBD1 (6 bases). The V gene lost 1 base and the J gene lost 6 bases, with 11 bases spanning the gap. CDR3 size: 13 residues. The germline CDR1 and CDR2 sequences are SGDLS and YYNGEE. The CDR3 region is CASSVFQGSEQYF. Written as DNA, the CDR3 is TGTGCCAGCAGCGTATTCCAGGGGTCCGAGCAGTACTTC.

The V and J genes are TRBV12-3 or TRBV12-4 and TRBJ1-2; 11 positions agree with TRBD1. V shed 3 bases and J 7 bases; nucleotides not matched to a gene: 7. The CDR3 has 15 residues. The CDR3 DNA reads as TGTGCCAGCAGTTTTAGGGCCGGGACAGGGGGTGGCTACACCTTC. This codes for CASSFRAGTGGGYTF.

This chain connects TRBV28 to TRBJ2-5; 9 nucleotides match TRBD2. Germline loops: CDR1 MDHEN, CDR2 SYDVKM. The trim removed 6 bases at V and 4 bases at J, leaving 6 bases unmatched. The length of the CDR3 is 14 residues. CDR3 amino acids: CASSRAGGSETQYF. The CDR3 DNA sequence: TGTGCCAGCAGCCGAGCGGGAGGATCAGAGACCCAGTACTTC.

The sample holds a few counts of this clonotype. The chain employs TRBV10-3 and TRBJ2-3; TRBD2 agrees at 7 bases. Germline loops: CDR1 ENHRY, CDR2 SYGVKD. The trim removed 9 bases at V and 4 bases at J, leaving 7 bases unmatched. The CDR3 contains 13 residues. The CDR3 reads CAMMGGSSDTQYF. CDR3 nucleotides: TGTGCCATGATGGGCGGGAGTTCAGATACGCAGTATTTT.

The CDR3 coding sequence is TGTGCCAGCAGCCGGGCCTTGGCTAGCGGGAGGCCTTCCTACAATGAGCAGTTCTTC. Amino acids: CASSRALASGRPSYNEQFF. The chain links TRBV11-2 to TRBJ2-1, with TRBD2 matching over 11 bases. Germline V CDR1 and CDR2: SGHAT, FQNNGV. The CDR3 loop spans 19 amino acids. V lost 5 bases to trimming and J lost 1 base; unmatched junction nucleotides: 13.

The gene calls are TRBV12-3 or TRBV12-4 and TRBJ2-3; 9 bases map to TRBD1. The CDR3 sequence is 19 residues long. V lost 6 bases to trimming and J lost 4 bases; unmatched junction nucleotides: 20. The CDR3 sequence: CASSQGQGRYESRADTQYF. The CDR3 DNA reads TGTGCCAGCAGCCAGGGACAGGGTCGGTATGAGAGTCGGGCAGATACGCAGTATTTT.

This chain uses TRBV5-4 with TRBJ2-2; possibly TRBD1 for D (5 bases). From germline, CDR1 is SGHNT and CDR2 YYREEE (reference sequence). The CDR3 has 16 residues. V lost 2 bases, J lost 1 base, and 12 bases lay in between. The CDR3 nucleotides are TGTGCCAGCAGCTTATTACGGACACAGAACACCGGGGAGCTGTTTTTT. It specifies CASSLLRTQNTGELFF.

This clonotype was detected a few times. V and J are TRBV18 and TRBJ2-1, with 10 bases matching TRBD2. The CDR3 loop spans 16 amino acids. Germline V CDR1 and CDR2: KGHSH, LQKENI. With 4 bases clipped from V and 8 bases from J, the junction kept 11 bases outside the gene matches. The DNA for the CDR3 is TGTGCCAGCTCACTCTCCGGGACTAGCGTCGTCCATGAGCAGTTCTTC. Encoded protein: CASSLSGTSVVHEQFF. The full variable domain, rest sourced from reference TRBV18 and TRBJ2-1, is NAGVMQNPRHLVRRRGQEARLRCSPMKGHSHVYWYRQLPEEGLKFMVYLQKENIIDESGMPKERFSAEFPKEGPSILRIQQVVRGDSAAYFCASSLSGTSVVHEQFFGPGTRLTVL.

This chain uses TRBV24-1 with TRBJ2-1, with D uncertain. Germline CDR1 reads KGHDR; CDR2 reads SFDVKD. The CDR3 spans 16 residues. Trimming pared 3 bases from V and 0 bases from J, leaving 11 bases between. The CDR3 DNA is TGTGCCACCAGTGATGCCTCTTCGAGCTCCTACAATGAGCAGTTCTTC. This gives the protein CATSDASSSSYNEQFF.

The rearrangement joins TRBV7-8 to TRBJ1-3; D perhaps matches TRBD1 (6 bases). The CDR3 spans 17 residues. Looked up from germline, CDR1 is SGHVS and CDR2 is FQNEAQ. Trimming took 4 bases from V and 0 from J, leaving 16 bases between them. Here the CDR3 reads CASSSPWTVLSGNTIYF. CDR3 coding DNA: TGTGCCAGCAGCTCACCGTGGACAGTCCTCTCTGGAAACACCATATATTTT.

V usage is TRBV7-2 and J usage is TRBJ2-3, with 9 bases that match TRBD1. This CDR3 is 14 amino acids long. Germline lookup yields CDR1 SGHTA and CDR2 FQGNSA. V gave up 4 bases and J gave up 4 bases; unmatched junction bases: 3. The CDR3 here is CASSSRTGADTQYF. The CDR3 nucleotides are TGTGCCAGCAGCTCTCGGACAGGGGCAGATACGCAGTATTTT.

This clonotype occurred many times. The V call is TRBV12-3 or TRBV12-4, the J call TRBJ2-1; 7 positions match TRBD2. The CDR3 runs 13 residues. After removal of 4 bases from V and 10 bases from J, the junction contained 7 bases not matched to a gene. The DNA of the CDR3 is TGTGCCAGCAGTTCGTATAGCGGGCGGGAGCAGTTCTTC. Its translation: CASSSYSGREQFF.

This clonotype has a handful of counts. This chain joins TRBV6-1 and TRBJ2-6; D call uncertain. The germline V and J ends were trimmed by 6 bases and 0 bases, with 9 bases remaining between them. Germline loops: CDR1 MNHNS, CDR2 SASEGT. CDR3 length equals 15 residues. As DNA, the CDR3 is TGTGCCAGCAGCTCCACCTTCTCTGGGGCCAACGTCCTGACTTTC. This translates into CASSSTFSGANVLTF.

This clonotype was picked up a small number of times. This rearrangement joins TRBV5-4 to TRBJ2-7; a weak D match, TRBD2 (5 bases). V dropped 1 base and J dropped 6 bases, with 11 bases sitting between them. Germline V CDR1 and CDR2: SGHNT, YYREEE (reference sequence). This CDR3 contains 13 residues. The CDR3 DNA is TGTGCCAGCAGCTTGACGGGATCGCCCGAGCAGTACTTC. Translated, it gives CASSLTGSPEQYF.

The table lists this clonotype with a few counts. As DNA, the CDR3 is TGTGCCAGCAGTTGGGTAGCGCGGGATACGCAGTATTTT. This sequence encodes CASSWVARDTQYF. This chain joins TRBV6-2 or TRBV6-3 and TRBJ2-3; D may be TRBD2 (5 bases). Between the trimmed V and J ends, which lost 4 bases and 6 bases, there was a span of 11 bases. The CDR3 spans 13 residues. Germline lookup yields CDR1 MNHEY and CDR2 SVGEGT.